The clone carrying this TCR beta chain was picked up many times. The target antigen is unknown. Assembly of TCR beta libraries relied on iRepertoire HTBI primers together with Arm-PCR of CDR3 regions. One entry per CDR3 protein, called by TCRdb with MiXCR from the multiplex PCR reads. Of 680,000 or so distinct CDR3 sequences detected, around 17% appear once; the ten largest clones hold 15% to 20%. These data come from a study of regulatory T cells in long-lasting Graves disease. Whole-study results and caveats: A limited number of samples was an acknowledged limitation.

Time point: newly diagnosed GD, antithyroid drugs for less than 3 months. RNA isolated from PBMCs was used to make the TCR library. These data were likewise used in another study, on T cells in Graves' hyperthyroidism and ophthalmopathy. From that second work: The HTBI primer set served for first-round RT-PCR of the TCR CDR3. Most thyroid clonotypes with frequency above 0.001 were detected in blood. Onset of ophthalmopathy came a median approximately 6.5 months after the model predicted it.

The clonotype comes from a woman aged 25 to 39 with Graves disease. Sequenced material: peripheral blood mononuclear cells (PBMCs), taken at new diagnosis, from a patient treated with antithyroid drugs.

The CDR3 protein is CASSILEARRDEQFF. CDR3 DNA sequence: TGTGCCAGCAGCATACTCGAGGCACGAAGGGATGAGCAGTTCTTC. The J gene is TRBJ2-1, the V gene TRBV11-1; no clear D gene. This CDR3 region has 15 residues. V shed 5 bases and J shed 8 bases, with 19 bases lying between them. Germline CDR1 SGHAT, CDR2 FQDESV (reference sequence). Complete variable domain (other parts from reference TRBV11-1 and TRBJ2-1): EAEVAQSPRYKITEKSQAVAFWCDPISGHATLYWYRQILGQGPELLVQFQDESVVDDSQLPKDRFSAERLKGVDSTLKIQPAELGDSAMYLCASSILEARRDEQFFGPGTRLTVL.